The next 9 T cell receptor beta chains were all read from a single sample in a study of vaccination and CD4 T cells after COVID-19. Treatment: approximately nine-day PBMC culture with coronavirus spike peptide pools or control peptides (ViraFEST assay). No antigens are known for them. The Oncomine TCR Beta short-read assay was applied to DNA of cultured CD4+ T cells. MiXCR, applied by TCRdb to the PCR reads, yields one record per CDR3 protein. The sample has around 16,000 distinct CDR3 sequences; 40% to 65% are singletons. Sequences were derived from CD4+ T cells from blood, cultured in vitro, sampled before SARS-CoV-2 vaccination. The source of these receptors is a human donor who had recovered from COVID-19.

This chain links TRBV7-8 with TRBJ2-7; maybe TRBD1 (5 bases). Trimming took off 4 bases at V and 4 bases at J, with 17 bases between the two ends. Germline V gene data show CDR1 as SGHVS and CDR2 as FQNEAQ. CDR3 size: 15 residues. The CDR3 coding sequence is TGTGCCAGCAGCTCCAAACTCGGACACGTTTACGAGCAGTACTTC. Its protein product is CASSSKLGHVYEQYF.

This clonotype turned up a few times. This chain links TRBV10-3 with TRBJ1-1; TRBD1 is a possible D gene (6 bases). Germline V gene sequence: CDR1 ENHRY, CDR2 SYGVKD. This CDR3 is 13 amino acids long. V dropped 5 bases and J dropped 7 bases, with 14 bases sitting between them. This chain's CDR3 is CAISQGPEIEAFF. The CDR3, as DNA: TGTGCCATCAGTCAGGGGCCGGAGATTGAAGCTTTCTTT.

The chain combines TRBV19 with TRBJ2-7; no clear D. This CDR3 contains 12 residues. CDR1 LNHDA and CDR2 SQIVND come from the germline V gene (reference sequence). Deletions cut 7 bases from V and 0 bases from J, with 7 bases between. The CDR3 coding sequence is TGTGCCAGTATAGGCGGCTCCTACGAGCAGTACTTC. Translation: CASIGGSYEQYF. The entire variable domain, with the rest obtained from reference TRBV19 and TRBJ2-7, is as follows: DGGITQSPKYLFRKEGQNVTLSCEQNLNHDAMYWYRQDPGQGLRLIYYSQIVNDFQKGDIAEGYSVSREKKESFPLTVTSAQKNPTAFYLCASIGGSYEQYFGPGTRLTVT.

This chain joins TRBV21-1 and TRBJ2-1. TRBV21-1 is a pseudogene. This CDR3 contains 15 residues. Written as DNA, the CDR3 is TGTGCCAGCAGCAAAGAATTGGGTCTTAACAATGAGCAGTTCTTC. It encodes CASSKELGLNNEQFF.

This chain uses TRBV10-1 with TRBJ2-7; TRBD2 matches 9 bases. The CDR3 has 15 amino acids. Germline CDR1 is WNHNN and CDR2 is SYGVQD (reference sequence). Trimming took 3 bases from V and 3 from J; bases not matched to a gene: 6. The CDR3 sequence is CASSDGSGSGYEQYF. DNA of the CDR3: TGCGCCAGCAGTGATGGTAGCGGGAGCGGCTACGAGCAGTACTTC.

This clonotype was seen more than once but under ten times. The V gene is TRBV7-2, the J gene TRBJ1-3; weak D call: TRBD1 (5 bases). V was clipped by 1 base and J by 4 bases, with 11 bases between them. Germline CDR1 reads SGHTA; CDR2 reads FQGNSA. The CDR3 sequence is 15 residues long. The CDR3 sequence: CASSLVSGTGNTIYF. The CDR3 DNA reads TGTGCCAGCAGCTTAGTATCGGGGACCGGAAACACCATATATTTT.

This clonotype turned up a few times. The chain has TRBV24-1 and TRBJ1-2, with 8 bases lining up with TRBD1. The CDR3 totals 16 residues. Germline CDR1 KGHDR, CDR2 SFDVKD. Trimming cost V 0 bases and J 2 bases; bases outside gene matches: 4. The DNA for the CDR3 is TGTGCCACCAGTGATTTGAGCAGGGGGCTAAACTATGGCTACACCTTC. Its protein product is CATSDLSRGLNYGYTF.

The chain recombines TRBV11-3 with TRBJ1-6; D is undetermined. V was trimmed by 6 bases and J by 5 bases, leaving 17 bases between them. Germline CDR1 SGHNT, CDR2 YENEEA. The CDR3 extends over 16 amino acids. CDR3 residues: CASSSPTGRDNSPLHF. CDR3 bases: TGTGCCAGCAGTTCCCCCACGGGTCGGGATAATTCACCCCTCCACTTT.

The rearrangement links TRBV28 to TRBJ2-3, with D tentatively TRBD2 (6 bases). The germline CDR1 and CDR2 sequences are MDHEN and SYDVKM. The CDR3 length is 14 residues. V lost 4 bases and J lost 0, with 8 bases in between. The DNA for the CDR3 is TGTGCCAGCAGTTCAAGCGGGAGCACAGATACGCAGTATTTT. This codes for CASSSSGSTDTQYF.